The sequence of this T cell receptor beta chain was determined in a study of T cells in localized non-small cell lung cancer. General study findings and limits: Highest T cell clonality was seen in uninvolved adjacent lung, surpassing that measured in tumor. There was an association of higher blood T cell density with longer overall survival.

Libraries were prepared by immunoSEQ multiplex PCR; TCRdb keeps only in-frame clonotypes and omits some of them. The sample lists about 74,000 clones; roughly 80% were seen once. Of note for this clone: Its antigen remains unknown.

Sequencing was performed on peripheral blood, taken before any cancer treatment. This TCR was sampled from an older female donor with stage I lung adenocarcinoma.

As DNA, the CDR3 is TGCGCCAGCAGCTTGTTTCCGAATCGAGGCCCTAATGAAAAACTGTTTTTT. It specifies CASSLFPNRGPNEKLFF. V and J are TRBV5-1 and TRBJ1-4; unclear D gene. The V end was cut by 1 base, the J end by 3 bases, with 16 bases between. In germline, CDR1 is SGHRS, CDR2 YFSETQ. The CDR3 consists of 17 residues.